The present T cell receptor beta chain was sequenced within a study of cytomegalovirus exposure and HLA in healthy donors. General study findings and limits: Across donors, most TCRs were seen rarely, yet some public ones were widespread. Later, an analysis found that TCR clusters from the first cohort tended to co-occur in the roughly 120 validation repertoires.

These donors were members of the 120-subject validation cohort, a group separate from the roughly 670-subject first cohort. Of note for this clone: Its antigen is still unknown.

Generated by immunoSEQ multiplex PCR, the TCRdb table keeps only in-frame clones and is missing some. The sample has about 110,000 clones; approximately 88% are singletons. V trimming: 4 bases; J trimming: 0 bases; junction bases outside the gene matches: 5. Germline CDR1 reads MGHRA; CDR2 reads YSYEKL. This CDR3 is 16 amino acids long. Sample: PBMCs. V and J are TRBV4-1 and TRBJ1-4; 7 bases align to TRBD1. The sequence came from a woman aged 25 to 45 in good health and CMV-seropositive. The CDR3 reads CASSRTGASTNEKLFF. CDR3 nucleotides: TGCGCCAGCAGCCGAACAGGGGCCTCAACTAATGAAAAACTGTTTTTT.